This T cell receptor beta chain was observed in a study of CD8+ T cells in alopecia areata. Concerning this clone: Its specificity is not known.

Germline V lookup: CDR1 SGHNT, CDR2 YYREEE (reference sequence). The CDR3 has 19 amino acids. V shed 3 bases, J shed 5 bases, and the junction held 20 bases outside the gene matches. RNA, once extracted, was reverse transcribed into cDNA for use as the sequencing template. Clones were sequenced by immunoSEQ multiplex PCR, and TCRdb holds only the in-frame ones, with some missing. The sample yields about 130,000 clones, around 49% seen once. General study findings and limits: Among patients, TCR sharing was less clear than in mice, a difference possibly due in part to HLA diversity in the patient population.

The source is a human donor with alopecia areata. The material sequenced was CD8+ T cells sorted from blood, taken at week 0. J is TRBJ2-5 and V is TRBV5-4; 9 bases align to TRBD1. CDR3 region: CASSSKFGGTGRLGETQYF. CDR3 nucleotides: TGTGCCAGCAGCTCCAAATTCGGCGGGACAGGGCGTCTGGGGGAGACCCAGTACTTC.